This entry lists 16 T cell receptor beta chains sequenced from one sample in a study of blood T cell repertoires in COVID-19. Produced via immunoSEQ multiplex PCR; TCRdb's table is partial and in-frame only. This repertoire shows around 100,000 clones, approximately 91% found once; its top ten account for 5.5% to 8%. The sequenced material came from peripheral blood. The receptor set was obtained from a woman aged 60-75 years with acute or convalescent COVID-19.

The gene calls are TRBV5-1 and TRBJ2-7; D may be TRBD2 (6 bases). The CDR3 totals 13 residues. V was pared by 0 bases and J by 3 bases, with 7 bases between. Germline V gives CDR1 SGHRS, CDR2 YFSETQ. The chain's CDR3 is CASSLEGLYEQYF. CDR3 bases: TGCGCCAGCAGCTTGGAGGGACTCTACGAGCAGTACTTC. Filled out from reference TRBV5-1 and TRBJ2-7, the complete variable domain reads KAGVTQTPRYLIKTRGQQVTLSCSPISGHRSVSWYQQTPGQGLQFLFEYFSETQRNKGNFPGRFSGRQFSNSRSEMNVSTLELGDSALYLCASSLEGLYEQYFGPGTRLTVT.

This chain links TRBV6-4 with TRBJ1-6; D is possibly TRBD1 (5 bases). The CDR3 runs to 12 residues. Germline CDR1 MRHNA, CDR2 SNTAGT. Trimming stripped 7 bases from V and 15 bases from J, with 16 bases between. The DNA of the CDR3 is TGTGCCAGCAATCCGGGCGGGGGATACCTCCACTTT. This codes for CASNPGGGYLHF.

The CDR3, as DNA: TGTGCCAGCTCACCCCCGGCGGGGCGGAGCTCCTACAATGAGCAGTTCTTC. Protein sequence: CASSPPAGRSSYNEQFF. The V and J genes are TRBV18 and TRBJ2-1, with a tentative D call TRBD2 (6 bases). Trimming left V 3 bases short and J 0 bases short, with 15 bases between. Germline assignment: CDR1 KGHSH and CDR2 LQKENI. This CDR3 contains 17 residues. The full variable domain, in which reference TRBV18 and TRBJ2-1 provide the parts outside the CDR3, is NAGVMQNPRHLVRRRGQEARLRCSPMKGHSHVYWYRQLPEEGLKFMVYLQKENIIDESGMPKERFSAEFPKEGPSILRIQQVVRGDSAAYFCASSPPAGRSSYNEQFFGPGTRLTVL.

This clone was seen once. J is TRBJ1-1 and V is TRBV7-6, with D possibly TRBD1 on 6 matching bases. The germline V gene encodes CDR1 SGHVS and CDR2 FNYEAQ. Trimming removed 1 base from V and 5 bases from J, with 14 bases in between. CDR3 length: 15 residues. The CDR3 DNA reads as TGTGCCAGCAGCTTAGACTCTAGGGGGTATACTGAAGCTTTCTTT. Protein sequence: CASSLDSRGYTEAFF.

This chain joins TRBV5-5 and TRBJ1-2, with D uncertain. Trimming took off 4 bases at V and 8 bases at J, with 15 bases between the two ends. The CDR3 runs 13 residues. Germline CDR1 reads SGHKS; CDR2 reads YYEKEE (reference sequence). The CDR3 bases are TGTGCCAGCAGCCTAGGACTGAGCGGGGGCTACACCTTC. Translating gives CASSLGLSGGYTF.

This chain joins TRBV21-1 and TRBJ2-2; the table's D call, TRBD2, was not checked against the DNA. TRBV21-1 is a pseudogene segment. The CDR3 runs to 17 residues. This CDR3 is CASPEEASGQNTGELFF. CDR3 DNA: TGTGCCAGCCCCGAGGAGGCTAGCGGACAGAACACCGGGGAGCTGTTTTTT.

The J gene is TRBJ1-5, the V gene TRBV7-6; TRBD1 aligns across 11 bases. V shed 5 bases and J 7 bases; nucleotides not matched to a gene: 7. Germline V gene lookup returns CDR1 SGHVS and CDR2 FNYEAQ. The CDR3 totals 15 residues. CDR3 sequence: CASSAGQGDGQPQHF. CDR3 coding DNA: TGTGCCAGCAGCGCGGGACAGGGGGATGGACAGCCCCAGCATTTT.

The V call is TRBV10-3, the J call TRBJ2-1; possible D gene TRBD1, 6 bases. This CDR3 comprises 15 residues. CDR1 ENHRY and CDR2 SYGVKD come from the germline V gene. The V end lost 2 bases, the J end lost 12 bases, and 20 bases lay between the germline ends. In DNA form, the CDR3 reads TGTGCCATCAGTGAGGCGACGGTGCTTCAGGGGAGGCAGTTCTTC. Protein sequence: CAISEATVLQGRQFF.

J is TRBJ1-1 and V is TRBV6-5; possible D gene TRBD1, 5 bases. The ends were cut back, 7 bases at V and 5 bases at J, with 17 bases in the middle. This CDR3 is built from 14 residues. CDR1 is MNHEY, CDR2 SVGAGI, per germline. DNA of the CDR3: TGTGCCAGCAATAACGGGGGTATCCAGACTGAAGCTTTCTTT. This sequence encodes CASNNGGIQTEAFF.

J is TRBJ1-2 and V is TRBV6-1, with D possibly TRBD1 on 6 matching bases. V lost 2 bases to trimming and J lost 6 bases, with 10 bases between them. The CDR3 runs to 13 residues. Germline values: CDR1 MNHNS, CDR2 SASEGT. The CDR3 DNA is TGTGCCAGCAGTGAAAGGGGGATGGATGGCTACACCTTC. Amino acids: CASSERGMDGYTF.

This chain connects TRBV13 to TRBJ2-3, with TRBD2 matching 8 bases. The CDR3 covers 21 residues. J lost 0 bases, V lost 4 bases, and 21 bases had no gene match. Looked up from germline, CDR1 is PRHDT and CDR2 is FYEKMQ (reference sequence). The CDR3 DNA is TGTGCCAGCAGCTCCCTCATAGATTTGCGAGCGGGAGTACTTAGCACAGATACGCAGTATTTT. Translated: CASSSLIDLRAGVLSTDTQYF.

The CDR3 is CASSSQGTIATGEQYF. CDR3 nucleotide sequence: TGTGCCAGCAGCTCACAGGGGACGATCGCTACGGGCGAGCAGTACTTC. The chain employs TRBV7-9 and TRBJ2-7; 7 nucleotides line up with TRBD1. Trimming at V came to 4 bases and at J to 6 bases, leaving 15 bases not matched to a gene. The CDR3 covers 16 residues. CDR1 and CDR2 from the germline V gene are SEHNR and FQNEAQ (reference sequence).

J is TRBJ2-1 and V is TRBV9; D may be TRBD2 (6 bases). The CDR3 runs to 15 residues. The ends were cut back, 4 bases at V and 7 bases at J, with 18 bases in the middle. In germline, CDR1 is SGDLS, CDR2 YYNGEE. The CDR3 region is CASSPLSGERNEQFF. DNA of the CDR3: TGTGCCAGCAGCCCCCTTTCGGGAGAAAGGAATGAGCAGTTCTTC.

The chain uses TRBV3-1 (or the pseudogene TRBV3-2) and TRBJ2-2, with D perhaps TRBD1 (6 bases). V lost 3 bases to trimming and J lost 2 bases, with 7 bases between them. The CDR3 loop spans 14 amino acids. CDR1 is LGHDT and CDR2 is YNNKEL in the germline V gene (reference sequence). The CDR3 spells CASSQGHNTGELFF. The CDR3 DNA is TGTGCCAGCAGCCAGGGACATAACACCGGGGAGCTGTTTTTT.

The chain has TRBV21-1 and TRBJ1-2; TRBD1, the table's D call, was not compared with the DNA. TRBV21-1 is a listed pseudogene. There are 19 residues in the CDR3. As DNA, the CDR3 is TGTGCCAGCAACCTGCGAATCGAAGGTGACAGGGTACCTTCTCCCGCCTACACCTTC. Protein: CASNLRIEGDRVPSPAYTF.

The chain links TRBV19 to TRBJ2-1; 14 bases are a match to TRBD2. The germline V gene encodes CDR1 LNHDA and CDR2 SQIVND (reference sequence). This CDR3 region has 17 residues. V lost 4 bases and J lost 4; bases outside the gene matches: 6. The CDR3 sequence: CASSTTSGRGWYNEQFF. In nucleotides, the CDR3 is TGTGCCAGTAGTACGACTAGCGGGAGGGGTTGGTACAATGAGCAGTTCTTC.